These 20 T cell receptor beta chains originate from one sample sequenced in a study of blood T cell repertoires in COVID-19. Libraries were prepared by immunoSEQ multiplex PCR; TCRdb keeps only in-frame clonotypes and omits some of them. In the table there are roughly 250,000 clones, 80% to 90% of which are singletons. The specimen was PBMCs or T cells enriched from blood (not recorded which). Source of these receptors: a woman between 18 and 30 years old who had recovered from COVID-19.

The chain uses TRBV5-6 and TRBJ2-1; a weak D match, TRBD1 (6 bases). Trimming cost V 0 bases and J 8 bases, with 12 bases left between them. The CDR3 is 14 amino acids. CDR1 and CDR2 from the germline V gene are SGHDT and YYEEEE. The CDR3, as DNA: TGTGCCAGCAGCTTGGGGGGGCGCGTCCATGAGCAGTTCTTC. This gives the protein CASSLGGRVHEQFF. The full variable domain, with the rest looked up from reference TRBV5-6 and TRBJ2-1, is DAGVTQSPTHLIKTRGQQVTLRCSPKSGHDTVSWYQQALGQGPQFIFQYYEEEERQRGNFPDRFSGHQFPNYSSELNVNALLLGDSALYLCASSLGGRVHEQFFGPGTRLTVL.

The chain has TRBV28 and TRBJ1-1, with D perhaps TRBD1 (6 bases). The CDR3 covers 12 residues. V dropped 5 bases and J dropped 11 bases, with 15 bases sitting between them. Germline V lookup: CDR1 MDHEN, CDR2 SYDVKM. CDR3 bases: TGTGCCAGCAGTAACAGGGTTGGTAGGGCTTTCTTT. Translated: CASSNRVGRAFF.

The gene calls are TRBV27 and TRBJ2-7; TRBD1 matches 9 bases. V trimming: 3 bases; J trimming: 4 bases; junction bases outside the gene matches: 7. CDR1 MNHEY and CDR2 SMNVEV come from the germline V gene (reference sequence). The CDR3 consists of 15 residues. This chain's CDR3 is CASSFSDRGRYEQYF. DNA for the CDR3: TGTGCCAGCAGTTTTTCGGACAGGGGCCGGTACGAGCAGTACTTC.

The CDR3 bases are TGTGCCAGCTCACCAGACGGGTCCTACGAGCAGTACTTC. Its protein is CASSPDGSYEQYF. The J gene is TRBJ2-7, the V gene TRBV18; no clear D gene. The V end was cut by 2 bases, the J end by 1 base, with 6 bases between. Germline V gene lookup returns CDR1 KGHSH and CDR2 LQKENI. This CDR3 region has 13 residues. Full variable domain (remainder filled in from reference TRBV18 and TRBJ2-7): NAGVMQNPRHLVRRRGQEARLRCSPMKGHSHVYWYRQLPEEGLKFMVYLQKENIIDESGMPKERFSAEFPKEGPSILRIQQVVRGDSAAYFCASSPDGSYEQYFGPGTRLTVT.

J is TRBJ1-2 and V is TRBV5-1; TRBD1 aligns across 8 bases. The length of the CDR3 is 13 residues. V lost 1 base, J lost 10 bases, and 6 bases stayed unmatched. The germline CDR1 and CDR2 sequences are SGHRS and YFSETQ. The CDR3: CASSLSQGADYTF. The DNA for the CDR3 is TGCGCCAGCAGCTTGAGCCAGGGGGCAGACTACACCTTC.

The CDR3 DNA sequence: TGTGCCAGCAGTGAATCGACAGGGCTCAGCTCCTACGAGCAGTACTTC. Its translation: CASSESTGLSSYEQYF. The J gene is TRBJ2-7, the V gene TRBV2, with 7 bases matching TRBD1. The CDR3 consists of 16 residues. Germline assignment: CDR1 SNHLY and CDR2 FYNNEI. The junction had 7 bases not matched to a gene; V was cut back by 2 bases and J by 0 bases. The variable domain in full, with the rest retrieved from reference TRBV2 and TRBJ2-7, is EPEVTQTPSHQVTQMGQEVILRCVPISNHLYFYWYRQILGQKVEFLVSFYNNEISEKSEIFDDQFSVERPDGSNFTLKIRSTKLEDSAMYFCASSESTGLSSYEQYFGPGTRLTVT.

For this clone: Other DNA sequences in this sample translate to the same CDR3. The rearrangement uses TRBV11-3 and TRBJ1-1; maybe TRBD1 (5 bases). Germline values: CDR1 SGHNT, CDR2 YENEEA. This CDR3 has 13 amino acids. V was clipped by 2 bases and J by 5 bases, with 9 bases between them. Here the CDR3 DNA reads TGTGCCAGCAGCTTAAGGGGAGGGACTGAAGCTTTCTTT. This gives the protein CASSLRGGTEAFF.

The chain joins TRBV19 to TRBJ1-5, with 7 nucleotides matching TRBD1. The trim removed 0 bases at V and 2 bases at J, leaving 1 base unmatched. Germline CDR1 and CDR2: LNHDA and SQIVND (reference sequence). CDR3 size: 15 residues. CDR3 in DNA: TGTGCCAGTAGTATAGAAGGGGGCGGCAATCAGCCCCAGCATTTT. Its protein is CASSIEGGGNQPQHF.

The chain has TRBV6-4 and TRBJ1-5; 9 bases are a match to TRBD1. The length of the CDR3 is 15 residues. Germline values: CDR1 MRHNA, CDR2 SNTAGT. The V and J ends lost 3 bases and 7 bases, in that order; junction bases with no gene match: 7. For the CDR3, the DNA is TGTGCCAGCAGTGAATCCGGACAGGGGTGGCAGCCCCAGCATTTT. Translation gives CASSESGQGWQPQHF.

A remark on this clone: This CDR3 is also generated by other DNA sequences in the sample. The chain is built from TRBV14 and TRBJ1-2; D perhaps matches TRBD1 (5 bases). Germline lookup yields CDR1 SGHDN and CDR2 FVKESK. The ends were cut back, 4 bases at V and 5 bases at J, with 14 bases in the middle. This CDR3 has 14 amino acids. In DNA, the CDR3 is TGTGCCAGCAGCCCCCCGTGGGGGGGGTATGGCTACACCTTC. Its translation: CASSPPWGGYGYTF.

This sequence joins TRBV19 and TRBJ2-7, with TRBD1 matching over 9 bases. CDR1 and CDR2 (germline): LNHDA, SQIVND (reference sequence). The CDR3 is 15 residues long. J was trimmed by 6 bases and V by 3 bases; bases with no gene match: 9. This chain's CDR3 is CASSIKGQGGFEQYF. In DNA form, the CDR3 reads TGTGCCAGTAGTATCAAGGGACAGGGTGGTTTCGAGCAGTACTTC.

Here the CDR3 reads CASSLPTGDRGSYEQYF. CDR3 nucleotide sequence: TGCGCCAGCAGCTTACCAACCGGGGACAGGGGTTCCTACGAGCAGTACTTC. The chain combines TRBV5-1 with TRBJ2-7; TRBD1 matches 10 bases. The germline V gene has CDR1 SGHRS and CDR2 YFSETQ. The CDR3 is 17 residues long. The V gene end was trimmed by 2 bases and the J gene end by 1 base; junction bases not matched to a gene: 9.

The chain employs TRBV5-1 and TRBJ1-1; TRBD1 might be the D (5 bases). The CDR3 has 14 residues. Germline CDR1 and CDR2: SGHRS and YFSETQ. V was cut by 2 bases and J by 1 base, with 9 bases left in between. CDR3 DNA sequence: TGCGCCAGCAGCTTTCAACAGGAGAACACTGAAGCTTTCTTT. It codes for CASSFQQENTEAFF. Full variable domain (rest looked up from reference TRBV5-1 and TRBJ1-1): KAGVTQTPRYLIKTRGQQVTLSCSPISGHRSVSWYQQTPGQGLQFLFEYFSETQRNKGNFPGRFSGRQFSNSRSEMNVSTLELGDSALYLCASSFQQENTEAFFGQGTRLTVV.

This clone was counted once. The chain carries TRBV7-8 and TRBJ1-2; TRBD1 agrees at 7 bases. The CDR3 loop spans 14 amino acids. CDR1 and CDR2 from the germline V gene are SGHVS and FQNEAQ. The V and J ends lost 2 bases and 2 bases, in that order; junction bases with no gene match: 2. The CDR3 DNA is TGTGCCAGCAGCTTAAAGGGGGCGAACTATGGCTACACCTTC. This translates into CASSLKGANYGYTF.

This chain links TRBV7-9 with TRBJ2-1; 9 positions match TRBD2. Germline V lookup: CDR1 SEHNR, CDR2 FQNEAQ (reference sequence). The CDR3 has 17 residues. With 3 bases clipped from V and 7 bases from J, the junction kept 13 bases outside the gene matches. CDR3 DNA: TGTGCCAGCAGCTTTCCTAGCGGGGATCCCTCGGGGAATGAGCAGTTCTTC. Protein sequence: CASSFPSGDPSGNEQFF.

In DNA, the CDR3 is TGTGCCAGCAGCCCTGGCGGACAGCCCCAGCATTTT. Translating gives CASSPGGQPQHF. The V call is TRBV11-3, the J call TRBJ1-5; D not certain. There are 12 residues in the CDR3. In germline, CDR1 is SGHNT, CDR2 YENEEA. The V end lost 5 bases, the J end lost 7 bases, and 9 bases lay between the germline ends.

The chain couples TRBV6-5 to TRBJ1-1, with D hard to call. This CDR3 has 11 residues. Per the germline V gene, CDR1 is MNHEY and CDR2 is SVGAGI. Trimming pared 6 bases from V and 11 bases from J, leaving 13 bases between. This CDR3 is CASSSGSWAFF. The CDR3 nucleotides are TGTGCCAGCAGCTCAGGAAGCTGGGCTTTCTTT.

V usage is TRBV28 and J usage is TRBJ2-1, with 8 bases matching TRBD2. The CDR3 has 15 residues. V shed 4 bases and J 3 bases; nucleotides not matched to a gene: 5. Germline CDR1 reads MDHEN; CDR2 reads SYDVKM. The CDR3 protein is CASSSIAGRYNEQFF. CDR3 nucleotide sequence: TGTGCCAGCAGTTCAATAGCGGGGCGCTACAATGAGCAGTTCTTC.

This clone has a single count. The chain employs TRBV27 and TRBJ2-7; TRBD2 matches 11 bases. The germline gives CDR1 MNHEY, CDR2 SMNVEV (reference sequence). J gave up 7 bases and V 8 bases, and 7 bases lay outside the gene matches. The CDR3 has 13 residues. CDR3 region: CASGSGGAFEQYF. As DNA, the CDR3 is TGTGCCAGCGGTAGCGGGGGGGCTTTTGAGCAGTACTTC.

The V and J genes are TRBV2 and TRBJ2-5; the D is unclear. V was shortened by 5 bases and J by 0 bases, with 10 bases between the two germline ends. There are 14 residues in the CDR3. Germline CDR1 reads SNHLY; CDR2 reads FYNNEI. The chain's CDR3 is CASSRGGNQETQYF. The DNA of the CDR3 is TGTGCCAGCAGTCGCGGCGGTAACCAAGAGACCCAGTACTTC.